The text below deals with one T cell receptor (beta chain). Its antigen is still unknown. With 3 bases removed from V and 4 bases from J, the gap between germline ends came to 13 bases. CDR1 MDHEN and CDR2 SYDVKM come from the germline V gene. This CDR3 comprises 15 residues. The data originate from a study of T cell responses to AZD1222 COVID-19 vaccine. Study background: Analysis merged second doses at about 4 or about 12 weeks. Findings of the study overall: AZD1222 recipients seropositive at baseline numbered only five to seven. There were mostly white British donors and more females than males, and clonal diversity was possibly underestimated. Rises in breadth and depth of Spike-specific TCRs came after two AZD1222 doses.

The table came from immunoSEQ multiplex PCR; TCRdb's copy has only in-frame clones and leaves some out. The data show some 130,000 clones, with roughly 89% seen just once and 5% to 6.5% held by the top ten. The TCR comes from an adult in good health. V gene TRBV28 combines with J gene TRBJ2-1; maybe TRBD2 (5 bases). The sequenced sample was peripheral blood, obtained on day 0 of AZD1222 vaccination. In DNA, the CDR3 is TGTGCCAGCAGTTTGTCTAGCCCTGCTTACAATGAGCAGTTCTTC. Protein product: CASSLSSPAYNEQFF.